These T cell receptor beta chains were read from a single sample in a study of cytomegalovirus exposure and HLA in healthy donors. TCRdb's copy holds only in-frame clones and misses some; the assay was immunoSEQ multiplex PCR. The sample lists some 150,000 clones, about 80% occurring once. The source material was PBMCs. The origin of the receptors is a woman in her forties or fifties in good health and CMV-seronegative. Both conserved end residues are part of each CDR3. The order of the fields is clone size, V gene, D gene, J gene, CDR3 DNA, CDR3 protein. The D gene is left open where the match is weak. Clone sizes are given selectively: once, few, many, or a class where the clone is expanded.

size: few
V: TRBV5-1
D: TRBD1
J: TRBJ2-7
DNA: TGCGCCAGCAGCCAAGGGACAGGGCCGAACGAGCAGTACTTC
CDR3: CASSQGTGPNEQYF

size: .
V: TRBV7-8
D: .
J: TRBJ1-3
DNA: TGTGCCAGCAGCTTAGGCAGAACCTCTGGAAACACCATATATTTT
CDR3: CASSLGRTSGNTIYF

size: once
V: TRBV19
D: TRBD1
J: TRBJ2-2
DNA: TGTGCCAGTACAGGGACAGGGGGGGTCGGCGGGGAGCTGTTTTTT
CDR3: CASTGTGGVGGELFF

size: few
V: TRBV19
D: .
J: TRBJ1-5
DNA: TGTGCCAGTAGTAGCCCGGGGGGGCTCGGCAATCAGCCCCAGCATTTT
CDR3: CASSSPGGLGNQPQHF

size: .
V: TRBV9
D: .
J: TRBJ2-7
DNA: TGTGCCAGCAGCGTAGGTAGCAGGGTAGTCGAGCAGTACTTC
CDR3: CASSVGSRVVEQYF

size: once
V: TRBV7-9
D: TRBD2
J: TRBJ2-5
DNA: TGTGCCAGCAGCTTAGGTCTAGCGGGAGAGCAGTACTTC
CDR3: CASSLGLAGEQYF

size: .
V: TRBV14
D: .
J: TRBJ1-2
DNA: TGTGCCAGCAGCCAAAATCAGGGGCCCTATGGCTACACCTTC
CDR3: CASSQNQGPYGYTF

size: .
V: TRBV6-5
D: .
J: TRBJ2-5
DNA: TGTGCCAGCAGTTACGGCGGGACTCCTCAAGAGACCCAGTACTTC
CDR3: CASSYGGTPQETQYF

size: .
V: TRBV28
D: .
J: TRBJ1-1
DNA: TGTGCCAGCGAGGGAGGGGCGGGTACTGAAGCTTTCTTT
CDR3: CASEGGAGTEAFF

size: .
V: TRBV9
D: .
J: TRBJ2-3
DNA: TGTGCCAGCAGCGTTACCCAGGATACGCAGTATTTT
CDR3: CASSVTQDTQYF

size: .
V: TRBV6-5
D: .
J: TRBJ1-3
DNA: TGTGCCAGCAGTTACTCGAATCAGGGAAACACCATATATTTT
CDR3: CASSYSNQGNTIYF

size: .
V: TRBV18
D: .
J: TRBJ1-5
DNA: TGTGCCAGCTCACCAGGGGTGTTCGTCGCAGGGAGGAGCAATCAGCCCCAGCATTTT
CDR3: CASSPGVFVAGRSNQPQHF

size: few
V: TRBV6-1
D: .
J: TRBJ2-7
DNA: TGTGCCAGCAGGTCATATTCCGGGGGTCCCTACGAGCAGTACTTC
CDR3: CASRSYSGGPYEQYF

size: .
V: TRBV5-6
D: .
J: TRBJ2-7
DNA: TGTGCCAGCAGTCTTACAAGAGGGTCCGAGCAGTACTTC
CDR3: CASSLTRGSEQYF

size: .
V: TRBV19
D: TRBD2
J: TRBJ2-1
DNA: TGTGCCAGTAGTATAGCCCCCCGCGCTAGCGGGGGGCCGGATGAGCAGTTCTTC
CDR3: CASSIAPRASGGPDEQFF

size: .
V: TRBV29-1
D: .
J: TRBJ1-3
DNA: TGCAGCGTTTCTCTCCACGACATTTTCTCTGGAAACACCATATATTTT
CDR3: CSVSLHDIFSGNTIYF